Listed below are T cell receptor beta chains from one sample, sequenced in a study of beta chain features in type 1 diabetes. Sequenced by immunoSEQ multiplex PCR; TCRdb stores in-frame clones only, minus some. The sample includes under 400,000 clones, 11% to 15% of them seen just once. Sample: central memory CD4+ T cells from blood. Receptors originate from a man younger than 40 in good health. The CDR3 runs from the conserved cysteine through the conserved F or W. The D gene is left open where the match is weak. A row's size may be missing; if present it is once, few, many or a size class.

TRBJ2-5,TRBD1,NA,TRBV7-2,CASRTGTPQETQYF,TGTGCCAGCAGGACAGGGACCCCCCAAGAGACCCAGTACTTC
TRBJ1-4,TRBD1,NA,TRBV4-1,CASSHAGTGDEKLFF,TGCGCCAGCAGCCACGCCGGGACAGGGGATGAAAAACTGTTTTTT
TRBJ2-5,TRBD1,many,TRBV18,CASSLNRGDQETQYF,TGTGCCAGCTCGCTGAACAGGGGCGACCAAGAGACCCAGTACTTC
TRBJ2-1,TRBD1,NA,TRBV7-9,CASSVATGVDEQFF,TGTGCCAGCAGCGTAGCGACAGGGGTGGATGAGCAGTTCTTC
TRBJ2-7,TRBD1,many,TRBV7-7,CASSLTGLGYEQYF,TGTGCCAGCAGCTTGACAGGGCTAGGGTACGAGCAGTACTTC
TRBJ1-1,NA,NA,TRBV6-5,CASSYGAVKTEAFF,TGTGCCAGCAGTTACGGGGCGGTGAAAACTGAAGCTTTCTTT
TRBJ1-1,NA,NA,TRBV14,CASSEVTGTNTEAFF,TGTGCCAGCAGCGAAGTGACAGGCACGAACACTGAAGCTTTCTTT
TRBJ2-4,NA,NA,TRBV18,CASSPGTSRDIQYF,TGTGCCAGCTCACCTGGGACCTCTAGGGACATTCAGTACTTC
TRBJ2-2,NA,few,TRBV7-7,CASRHSSRGTGELFF,TGTGCCAGCAGACATTCTTCACGGGGGACCGGGGAGCTGTTTTTT
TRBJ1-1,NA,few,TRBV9,CASSPRHMNTEAFF,TGTGCCAGCAGCCCTAGACATATGAACACTGAAGCTTTCTTT
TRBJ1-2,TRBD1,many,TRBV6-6,CASSNTWTGGAYGYTF,TGTGCCAGCAGTAACACCTGGACAGGGGGCGCCTATGGCTACACCTTC